This entry features one T cell receptor beta chain sequence. Produced via immunoSEQ multiplex PCR; TCRdb's table is partial and in-frame only. The sample includes about 180,000 clones, around 83% of them seen just once. This specimen belongs to a study of blood T cell repertoires in COVID-19. This CDR3 spans 15 amino acids. Germline V gene lookup returns CDR1 LGHDT and CDR2 YNNKEL (reference sequence). The V end lost 4 bases, the J end lost 6 bases, and 16 bases lay between the germline ends. Sequenced: peripheral blood. The chain combines TRBV3-1 (or the pseudogene TRBV3-2) with TRBJ1-5, with a weak D call TRBD1 (5 bases). The TCR comes from a man over 45 with active or convalescent COVID-19. In DNA form, the CDR3 reads TGTGCCAGCAGCCGAACTAGCGGGGGGGGTCAGCCCCAGCATTTT. Translation: CASSRTSGGGQPQHF.